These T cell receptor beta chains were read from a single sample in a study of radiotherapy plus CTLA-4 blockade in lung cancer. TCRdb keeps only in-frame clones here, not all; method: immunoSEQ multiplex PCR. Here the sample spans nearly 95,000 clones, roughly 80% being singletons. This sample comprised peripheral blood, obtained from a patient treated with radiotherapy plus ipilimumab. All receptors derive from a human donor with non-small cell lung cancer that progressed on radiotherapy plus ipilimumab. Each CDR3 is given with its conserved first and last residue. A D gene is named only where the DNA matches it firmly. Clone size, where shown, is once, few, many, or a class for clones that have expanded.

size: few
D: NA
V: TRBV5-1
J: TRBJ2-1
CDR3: CASSLEGSYNEQFF
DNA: TGCGCCAGCAGCTTGGAGGGCTCCTACAATGAGCAGTTCTTC

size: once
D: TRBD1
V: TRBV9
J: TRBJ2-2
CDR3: CASGQGSGGELFF
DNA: TGTGCCAGCGGACAGGGGTCTGGCGGGGAGCTGTTTTTT

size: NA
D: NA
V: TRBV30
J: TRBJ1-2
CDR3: CAWSNSVAGSYGYTF
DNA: TGTGCCTGGAGTAATTCTGTGGCAGGGTCTTATGGCTACACCTTC

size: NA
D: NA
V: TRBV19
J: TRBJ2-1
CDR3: CASRGNRPGSEQFF
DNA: TGTGCCAGTAGAGGAAACCGGCCTGGGAGTGAGCAGTTCTTC

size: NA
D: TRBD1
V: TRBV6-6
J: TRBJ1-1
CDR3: CASTRDRGVTEAFF
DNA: TGTGCCAGCACCAGGGACAGGGGGGTGACTGAAGCTTTCTTT

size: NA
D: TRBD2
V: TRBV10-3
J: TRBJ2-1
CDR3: CAISESSSGRTASYNEQFF
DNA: TGTGCCATCAGTGAGTCGTCTAGCGGGAGGACCGCGTCCTACAATGAGCAGTTCTTC

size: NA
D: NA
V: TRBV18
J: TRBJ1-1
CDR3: CASSPTQAGVTEAFF
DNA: TGTGCCAGCTCACCAACACAAGCAGGAGTCACTGAAGCTTTCTTT

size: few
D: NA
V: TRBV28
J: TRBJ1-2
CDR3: CAARQSYGYTF
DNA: TGTGCCGCCCGCCAGAGCTATGGCTACACCTTC

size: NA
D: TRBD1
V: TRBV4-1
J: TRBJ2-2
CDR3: CASSPPTGGTGELFF
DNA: TGCGCCAGCAGCCCCCCGACAGGGGGCACCGGGGAGCTGTTTTTT

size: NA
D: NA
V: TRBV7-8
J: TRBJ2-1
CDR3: CASSPGATSYNEQFF
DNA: TGTGCCAGCAGCCCGGGGGCGACCTCCTACAATGAGCAGTTCTTC

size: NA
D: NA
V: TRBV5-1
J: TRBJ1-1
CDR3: CASSLVGGLNTEAFF
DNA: TGCGCCAGCAGCTTGGTCGGGGGGTTGAACACTGAAGCTTTCTTT

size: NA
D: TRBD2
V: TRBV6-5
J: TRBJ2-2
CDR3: CASSLGLSRSAGELFF
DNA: TGTGCCAGCAGTTTGGGACTATCTAGATCAGCCGGGGAGCTGTTTTTT